Presented here are 10 T cell receptor beta chains from one specimen sequenced in a study of blood T cell repertoires in COVID-19. Assay: immunoSEQ multiplex PCR; the TCRdb copy retains only in-frame clones and omits some. The data contain 310,000 or so clones, about 88% of them singletons. The sample comprised PBMCs or T cells enriched from blood (not recorded which). Source of these receptors: a woman between 40 and 55 years old who had recovered from COVID-19.

The V gene is TRBV4-3, the J gene TRBJ2-5; D perhaps matches TRBD2 (7 bases). Trimming took 1 base from V and 5 from J, leaving 14 bases between them. The length of the CDR3 is 15 residues. Per germline, CDR1 LGHNA and CDR2 YSLEER. CDR3 sequence reads: CASSQAAGAAETQYF. CDR3 in DNA: TGCGCCAGCAGCCAAGCTGCGGGGGCGGCGGAGACCCAGTACTTC.

The chain combines TRBV7-9 with TRBJ1-5; 8 bases agree with TRBD1. Germline-derived CDR1 and CDR2 are SEHNR and FQNEAQ (reference sequence). The CDR3 consists of 15 residues. J gave up 2 bases and V 4 bases, and 4 bases lay outside the gene matches. The CDR3 nucleotides read TGTGCCAGCAGCTCGCAGGGGGCGCGCAATCAGCCCCAGCATTTT. This codes for CASSSQGARNQPQHF.

The chain recombines TRBV6-1 with TRBJ2-3; 8 bases are shared with TRBD2. The CDR3 is 17 residues long. V lost 4 bases and J lost 0; bases outside the gene matches: 9. Germline assignment: CDR1 MNHNS and CDR2 SASEGT. The CDR3 loop is CASSAYSGVSSTDTQYF. DNA of the CDR3: TGTGCCAGCAGTGCCTATAGCGGGGTATCTAGCACAGATACGCAGTATTTT.

The chain links TRBV30 to TRBJ1-1; D remains unclear. This CDR3 is 12 amino acids long. Germline V lookup: CDR1 GTSNPN, CDR2 SVGIG (reference sequence). Between the trimmed V and J ends, which lost 0 bases and 8 bases, there was a span of 10 bases. CDR3 sequence reads: CAWSVSVEEAFF. CDR3 DNA sequence: TGTGCCTGGAGTGTATCGGTAGAGGAAGCTTTCTTT.

The chain uses TRBV5-1 and TRBJ2-1; 9 bases fit TRBD2. Germline CDR1 SGHRS, CDR2 YFSETQ. This CDR3 has 15 residues. V gave up 3 bases and J gave up 5 bases; unmatched junction bases: 6. CDR3 sequence: CASSWSSGVNNEQFF. CDR3 nucleotides: TGCGCCAGCAGCTGGTCTAGCGGGGTGAACAATGAGCAGTTCTTC. The variable domain in full, completed from reference TRBV5-1 and TRBJ2-1, reads KAGVTQTPRYLIKTRGQQVTLSCSPISGHRSVSWYQQTPGQGLQFLFEYFSETQRNKGNFPGRFSGRQFSNSRSEMNVSTLELGDSALYLCASSWSSGVNNEQFFGPGTRLTVL.

The DNA of the CDR3 is TGTGCCAGTAGTATCGCGGGGGAGGACTATGGCTACACCTTC. This encodes CASSIAGEDYGYTF. The chain uses TRBV19 and TRBJ1-2; D may be TRBD1 (5 bases). The CDR3 runs to 14 residues. CDR1 LNHDA and CDR2 SQIVND come from the germline V gene (reference sequence). V was trimmed by 3 bases and J by 3 bases, leaving 11 bases between them. The whole variable domain, remainder taken from reference TRBV19 and TRBJ1-2, is DGGITQSPKYLFRKEGQNVTLSCEQNLNHDAMYWYRQDPGQGLRLIYYSQIVNDFQKGDIAEGYSVSREKKESFPLTVTSAQKNPTAFYLCASSIAGEDYGYTFGSGTRLTVV.

The chain combines TRBV5-1 with TRBJ2-7, with D possibly being TRBD2 (7 bases). V was pared by 0 bases and J by 7 bases, with 14 bases between. CDR3 length: 14 amino acids. From germline, CDR1 is SGHRS and CDR2 YFSETQ. CDR3 in amino acids: CASSLAGDYWEQYF. In nucleotides, the CDR3 is TGCGCCAGCAGCTTGGCAGGGGACTACTGGGAGCAGTACTTC.

The rearrangement uses TRBV29-1 and TRBJ2-2; D might be TRBD1 (6 bases). The CDR3 has 13 amino acids. The germline V and J ends were trimmed by 5 bases and 3 bases, with 10 bases remaining between them. Germline loops: CDR1 SQVTM, CDR2 ANQGSEA. The chain's CDR3 is CSVNRADTGELFF. CDR3 DNA: TGCAGCGTTAACAGGGCAGACACCGGGGAGCTGTTTTTT.

The chain links TRBV5-1 to TRBJ2-7, with D perhaps TRBD2 (6 bases). The CDR3 sequence is 15 residues long. The V and J ends lost 4 bases and 6 bases respectively, with 20 bases between them. CDR1 is SGHRS and CDR2 is YFSETQ in the germline V gene. Written as DNA, the CDR3 is TGCGCCAGCAGCCAAGGGGTTGGGGGGTCCCGCGAGCAGTACTTC. It encodes CASSQGVGGSREQYF.

The gene calls are TRBV15 and TRBJ1-6, with D maybe TRBD1 (6 bases). V lost 1 base and J lost 7, with 11 bases in between. The CDR3 is 15 amino acids. Germline CDR1 LNHNV, CDR2 YYDKDF (reference sequence). This CDR3 reads CATSRGQELNSPLHF. The DNA of the CDR3 is TGTGCCACCAGCAGAGGACAGGAGCTGAATTCACCCCTCCACTTT.